The clone carrying this T cell receptor (beta chain) appeared many times. Its antigen is still unknown. Absent ophthalmopathy progression within 18 months defined stable Graves' hyperthyroidism. Any patient presenting with uncontrolled infection, other autoimmune disease, pregnancy or lactation was left out. The sample belongs to a study of T cells in Graves' hyperthyroidism and ophthalmopathy. It was RNA transcripts that yielded the amplified TCR beta CDR3 regions. A set of HTBI primers served as the primers for a first-round RT-PCR of the TCR CDR3. MiXCR, run by TCRdb on the multiplex PCR reads, gives a single entry per CDR3 protein. The sample contains under 450,000 distinct CDR3 sequences, around 14% of which appear only once. Overall study findings and caveats: Researchers found most expanded thyroid clonotypes above 0.001 in blood as well. Ophthalmopathy stood apart from stable hyperthyroidism in a 13 V-J model.

This TCR derives from a woman between 18 and 29 years old with Graves' hyperthyroidism. The sample comprised blood.

The DNA of the CDR3 is TGTGCCAGCAGTCCCTACCCTCGGGACATCGCCTACGAGCAGTACTTC. Residues: CASSPYPRDIAYEQYF. The V gene is TRBV27, the J gene TRBJ2-7; TRBD1 is a possible D gene (6 bases). CDR3 size: 16 residues. Germline lookup yields CDR1 MNHEY and CDR2 SMNVEV (reference sequence). V was cut by 5 bases and J by 2 bases, with 19 bases left in between.